The next 21 T cell receptor beta chains were all read from a single sample in a study of molecular identifiers for immune sequencing clone quantification. TCRdb re-called the PCR reads through MiXCR, storing one row per CDR3 protein. Counted here are around 13,000 distinct CDR3 sequences, under 20% occurring once; the ten biggest clones make up 1.5% to 2%. The source material was naive CD8+ T cells from blood, with Jurkat cell RNA spiked in. Subset noted: FACS-sorted CD8+CD4-CCR7+CD45RA+ naive T cells. These receptor sequences come from a human donor in good health. Some libraries in this study had Jurkat cell RNA spiked in.

This clonotype has more than one count but fewer than ten. This chain links TRBV10-3 with TRBJ2-7; 10 bases line up with TRBD2. Germline V gene sequence: CDR1 ENHRY, CDR2 SYGVKD. CDR3 length equals 14 residues. Trimming removed 2 bases from V and 4 bases from J; junction bases left unmatched: 2. CDR3 in DNA: TGTGCCATCAGTGAGCTAGCGGGAGATTACGAGCAGTACTTC. Translation gives CAISELAGDYEQYF.

About this clonotype: A much more abundant neighbour one base away suggests this may be a read error. V and J are TRBV23-1 and TRBJ2-1, with TRBD2 matching over 12 bases. TRBV23-1 is designated an ORF whose function remains uncertain. The CDR3 length is 17 residues. The CDR3: CASSQYPGLAGSNGQFF. As DNA, the CDR3 is TGCGCCAGCAGTCAGTATCCGGGACTAGCGGGTTCAAATGGGCAGTTCTTC.

This clonotype was counted many times. The genes are TRBV7-9 and TRBJ1-3; D is unresolved. Trimming cost V 5 bases and J 4 bases, with 12 bases left between them. This CDR3 contains 14 residues. Looked up from germline, CDR1 is SEHNR and CDR2 is FQNEAQ (reference sequence). The CDR3 region has the DNA TGTGCCAGCAGCCCGGACCGAACGGGAAACACCATATATTTT. Protein sequence: CASSPDRTGNTIYF.

This clonotype was picked up a small number of times. The V gene is TRBV25-1, the J gene TRBJ2-7; no reliable D call. From germline, CDR1 is MGHDK and CDR2 SYGVNS. The germline V and J ends were trimmed by 3 bases and 3 bases, with 9 bases remaining between them. The length of the CDR3 is 13 residues. In DNA form, the CDR3 reads TGTGCCAGCAGTGATAGATCGGACTACGAGCAGTACTTC. This encodes CASSDRSDYEQYF.

Judged by abundance, this clonotype is medium-sized (0.01 to 0.1%). This chain connects TRBV3-1 to TRBJ2-3, with TRBD2 identical over 12 bases. The CDR3 is made up of 17 amino acids. Germline V gene sequence: CDR1 LGHDT, CDR2 YNNKEL (reference sequence). V lost 1 base to trimming and J lost 5 bases; unmatched junction nucleotides: 7. The CDR3 region is CASSQGRLAGEIDTQYF. The CDR3 coding sequence is TGTGCCAGCAGCCAAGGACGACTAGCGGGAGAAATAGATACGCAGTATTTT.

This clonotype was detected ten times or more. The chain is built from TRBV20-1 and TRBJ2-7; a weak D match, TRBD2 (7 bases). Germline CDR1 is DFQATT and CDR2 is SNEGSKA (reference sequence). Trimming shortened V by 0 bases and J by 6 bases, and 18 bases separated the two germline ends. The CDR3 consists of 15 residues. The CDR3 coding sequence is TGCAGTGCTAGAGATCTGGGGGGCGGGAGCGGCGAGCAGTACTTC. Translation gives CSARDLGGGSGEQYF.

By frequency in the sample, this clonotype is medium-sized. The chain is built from TRBV7-8 and TRBJ2-5, with 7 bases identical to TRBD1. Trimming removed 2 bases from V and 4 bases from J; junction bases left unmatched: 7. The length of the CDR3 is 15 residues. Germline CDR1 and CDR2: SGHVS and FQNEAQ. CDR3 coding DNA: TGTGCCAGCAGCTTACCACAGGGGAATGGAGAGACCCAGTACTTC. This encodes CASSLPQGNGETQYF.

In its sample, this clonotype ranks as medium-sized. This chain connects TRBV4-1 to TRBJ2-3; 14 positions agree with TRBD2. The CDR3 runs 15 residues. V lost 3 bases, J lost 7 bases, and 3 bases stayed unmatched. CDR1 is MGHRA and CDR2 is YSYEKL in the germline V gene. For the CDR3, the DNA is TGCGCCAGCAGCCATGGACTAGCGGGAGGAAATACGCAGTATTTT. Amino acid sequence: CASSHGLAGGNTQYF.

By share of the sample, this clonotype is medium-sized. The chain uses TRBV6-2 or TRBV6-3 and TRBJ1-5; D gene uncertain. V gave up 2 bases and J gave up 2 bases, with 13 bases separating them. This CDR3 is built from 16 residues. Germline values: CDR1 MNHEY, CDR2 SVGEGT. The CDR3, as DNA: TGTGCCAGCAGTTACGGCGGGTGGCAGGGCAATCAGCCCCAGCATTTT. This sequence encodes CASSYGGWQGNQPQHF.

There are a few counts of this clonotype. A clone one base away is much larger, so this may be a read error. As the CDR3 is not closed by the conserved phenylalanine or tryptophan, this likely results from a read error. Here the CDR3 reads CASSEVGGGGTEAFL. The CDR3, as DNA: TGTGCCAGCAGTGAAGTCGGGGGGGGCGGAACTGAAGCTTTCCTT. The chain couples TRBV12-3 or TRBV12-4 to TRBJ1-1; a weak D match, TRBD1 (6 bases). The CDR3 is made up of 15 amino acids. The V end lost 5 bases, the J end lost 5 bases, and 18 bases lay between the germline ends.

This clonotype was seen many times. The rearrangement joins TRBV20-1 to TRBJ2-7, with TRBD2 as a possible D gene (5 bases). V was trimmed by 1 base and J by 6 bases, leaving 25 bases between them. The CDR3 length is 17 residues. Per germline, CDR1 DFQATT and CDR2 SNEGSKA (reference sequence). CDR3 in amino acids: CSARVFNGNTSLSEQYF. The CDR3 DNA is TGCAGTGCTAGAGTTTTTAACGGGAACACATCCTTGAGCGAGCAGTACTTC.

This clonotype was counted at least ten times. This chain uses TRBV5-6 with TRBJ2-3, with D perhaps TRBD2 (6 bases). V shed 4 bases and J shed 5 bases, with 20 bases lying between them. Germline V gives CDR1 SGHDT, CDR2 YYEEEE. The CDR3 is 16 residues long. CDR3 bases: TGTGCCAGCAGCCCTTTAGCGGTAGGGGCCCAAGATACGCAGTATTTT. This translates into CASSPLAVGAQDTQYF.

The sample holds many counts of this clonotype. V and J are TRBV7-6 and TRBJ2-7; a weak D match, TRBD2 (6 bases). The length of the CDR3 is 16 residues. Germline CDR1 and CDR2: SGHVS and FNYEAQ. V was clipped by 2 bases and J by 3 bases, with 17 bases between them. The chain's CDR3 is CASSLFSGSAGYEQYF. CDR3 sequence (DNA): TGTGCCAGCAGCTTATTTTCCGGGAGTGCGGGCTACGAGCAGTACTTC. Full variable domain (missing parts from reference TRBV7-6 and TRBJ2-7): GAGVSQSPRYKVTKRGQDVALRCDPISGHVSLYWYRQALGQGPEFLTYFNYEAQQDKSGLPNDRFSAERPEGSISTLTIQRTEQRDSAMYRCASSLFSGSAGYEQYFGPGTRLTVT.

The sample holds many counts of this clonotype. The chain couples TRBV12-3 or TRBV12-4 to TRBJ2-7; 10 positions agree with TRBD1. This CDR3 is built from 17 residues. V shed 5 bases, J shed 3 bases, and the junction held 13 bases outside the gene matches. The CDR3 sequence: CASSPHTTGGNLYEQYF. CDR3 in DNA: TGTGCCAGCAGTCCCCATACGACAGGGGGCAACCTCTACGAGCAGTACTTC.

This clonotype rates as medium-sized. The CDR3 here is CASGAYGTGPLAEAFF. CDR3 nucleotides: TGTGCCAGCGGGGCCTACGGGACAGGGCCTCTCGCTGAAGCTTTCTTT. This rearrangement joins TRBV6-2 or TRBV6-3 to TRBJ1-1, with TRBD1 matching 9 bases. The CDR3 is 16 residues long. V lost 8 bases, J lost 6 bases, and 16 bases stayed unmatched. The germline V gene has CDR1 MNHEY and CDR2 SVGEGT.

The chain carries TRBV29-1 and TRBJ2-7, with 10 bases that match TRBD2. The CDR3 has 14 amino acids. The junction had 13 bases not matched to a gene; V was cut back by 7 bases and J by 7 bases. CDR1 SQVTM and CDR2 ANQGSEA come from the germline V gene. In nucleotides, the CDR3 is TGCAGCGCCATTAGGACTAGCGGAGGCTATGAGCAGTACTTC. Translating gives CSAIRTSGGYEQYF.

In its sample, this clonotype is medium-sized. The V and J genes are TRBV6-1 and TRBJ2-1; possible D gene TRBD2, 6 bases. The CDR3 contains 15 residues. Trimming cost V 2 bases and J 1 base, with 9 bases left between them. The V gene's germline CDR1 is MNHNS and CDR2 SASEGT. CDR3 sequence (DNA): TGTGCCAGCAGTGAACTTGGAGGGTCCTACAATGAGCAGTTCTTC. Encoded protein: CASSELGGSYNEQFF.

Remarks on this clonotype: It may be a read error: a sequence one base away is much more abundant. The chain has TRBV24-1 and TRBJ2-3; maybe TRBD2 (5 bases). The germline V gene encodes CDR1 KGHDR and CDR2 SFDVKD. The CDR3 spans 14 residues. The CDR3 loop reads CTTSDFGLTDTQYF. The CDR3 coding sequence is TGTACCACCAGTGATTTCGGACTCACAGATACGCAGTATTTT.

By sample fraction, this clonotype is medium-sized. The chain is built from TRBV29-1 and TRBJ1-4; D call uncertain. Germline V lookup: CDR1 SQVTM, CDR2 ANQGSEA. V lost 0 bases and J 3 bases, leaving 11 bases between the germline ends. The CDR3 spans 15 residues. In DNA form, the CDR3 reads TGCAGCGTTGAAGATTTCGGGTCGGCTAATGAAAAACTGTTTTTT. Its translation: CSVEDFGSANEKLFF.

This clonotype is deemed medium-sized. The chain employs TRBV13 and TRBJ2-7; no reliable D call. V lost 0 bases to trimming and J lost 3 bases, with 6 bases between them. This CDR3 has 13 residues. The germline gives CDR1 PRHDT, CDR2 FYEKMQ (reference sequence). CDR3 nucleotide sequence: TGTGCCAGCAGCTTAGGTGAAGGCTACGAGCAGTACTTC. This sequence encodes CASSLGEGYEQYF.

J is TRBJ2-7 and V is TRBV11-2; TRBD2 agrees at 10 bases. CDR3 size: 18 residues. The V gene end was trimmed by 2 bases and the J gene end by 3 bases; junction bases not matched to a gene: 13. Germline CDR1 is SGHAT and CDR2 is FQNNGV. The DNA for the CDR3 is TGTGCCAGCAGCTTAAGGACTAGCGGAGCGATAAGAGACTACGAGCAGTACTTC. The encoded protein is CASSLRTSGAIRDYEQYF. Full variable domain (rest looked up from reference TRBV11-2 and TRBJ2-7): EAGVAQSPRYKIIEKRQSVAFWCNPISGHATLYWYQQILGQGPKLLIQFQNNGVVDDSQLPKDRFSAERLKGVDSTLKIQPAKLEDSAVYLCASSLRTSGAIRDYEQYFGPGTRLTVT.